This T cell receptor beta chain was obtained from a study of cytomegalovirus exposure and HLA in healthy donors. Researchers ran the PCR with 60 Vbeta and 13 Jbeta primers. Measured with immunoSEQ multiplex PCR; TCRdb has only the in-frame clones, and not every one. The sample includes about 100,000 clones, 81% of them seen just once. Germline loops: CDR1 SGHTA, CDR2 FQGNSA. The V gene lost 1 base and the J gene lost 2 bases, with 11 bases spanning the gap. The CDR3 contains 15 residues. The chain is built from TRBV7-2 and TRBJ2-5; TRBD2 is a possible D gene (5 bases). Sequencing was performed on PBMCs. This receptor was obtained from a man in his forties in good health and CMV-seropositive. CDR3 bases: TGTGCCAGCAGCTTAGAAATACAGCGGCAAGAGACCCAGTACTTC. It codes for CASSLEIQRQETQYF.